This passage covers 21 T cell receptor beta chains from one sample sequenced in a study of blood T cell repertoires in COVID-19. Sequencing was performed with immunoSEQ multiplex PCR; in TCRdb, only in-frame clones are kept and a portion is missing. The sample yields 200,000 to 250,000 clones, about 80% seen once. The source material was peripheral blood. The origin of the receptors is a woman in her sixties with acute or convalescent COVID-19.

V gene TRBV27 combines with J gene TRBJ1-1; 7 positions agree with TRBD1. This CDR3 contains 14 residues. J lost 3 bases, V lost 6 bases, and 7 bases had no gene match. From germline, CDR1 is MNHEY and CDR2 SMNVEV (reference sequence). CDR3 DNA sequence: TGTGCCAGCAGACTACAGGGGACCTACACTGAAGCTTTCTTT. Translation: CASRLQGTYTEAFF.

The J gene is TRBJ2-7, the V gene TRBV28; 8 nucleotides align to TRBD2. The CDR3 has 16 residues. Unmatched junction bases numbered 15, after V lost 7 bases and J lost 4 bases. The germline V gene encodes CDR1 MDHEN and CDR2 SYDVKM. As DNA, the CDR3 is TGTGCCAGCATCTACGGGGGGGCCGGTCGTATATACGAGCAGTACTTC. Amino acids: CASIYGGAGRIYEQYF.

The chain has TRBV7-2 and TRBJ2-2; 7 nucleotides line up with TRBD2. CDR1 is SGHTA, CDR2 FQGNSA, per germline. The trim removed 4 bases at V and 2 bases at J, leaving 4 bases unmatched. CDR3 length: 15 amino acids. CDR3 in amino acids: CASSYGGENTGELFF. The CDR3 DNA reads TGTGCCAGCAGCTATGGGGGGGAAAACACCGGGGAGCTGTTTTTT.

The CDR3 DNA reads TGTGCCAGCAGAGTAGGTCAGGCCCTCTACGAGCAGTACTTC. Translating it yields CASRVGQALYEQYF. The V gene is TRBV2, the J gene TRBJ2-7; D is uncertain. The CDR3 contains 14 residues. V lost 6 bases and J 3 bases, leaving 15 bases between the germline ends. Germline assignment: CDR1 SNHLY and CDR2 FYNNEI.

This clone was picked up a small number of times. This sequence joins TRBV12-3 or TRBV12-4 and TRBJ1-2, with 9 nucleotides matching TRBD1. This CDR3 spans 12 amino acids. Trimming took 5 bases from V and 8 from J; bases not matched to a gene: 3. Here the CDR3 DNA reads TGTGCCAGCAGTCGGGACAGGGAAGGCTACACCTTC. It translates to CASSRDREGYTF.

This clone has just one count. The V gene is TRBV19, the J gene TRBJ1-2, with a weak D call TRBD1 (6 bases). The CDR3 extends over 11 amino acids. CDR1 is LNHDA, CDR2 SQIVND, per germline (reference sequence). Between the trimmed V and J ends, which lost 9 bases and 5 bases, there was a span of 10 bases. CDR3 sequence: CASGQTYGYTF. CDR3 nucleotide sequence: TGTGCCAGCGGACAGACATATGGCTACACCTTC.

This clone showed up just once. This sequence joins TRBV7-9 and TRBJ2-3; D is ambiguous. Germline CDR1 is SEHNR and CDR2 is FQNEAQ (reference sequence). V lost 0 bases to trimming and J lost 2 bases, with 9 bases between them. This CDR3 is built from 15 residues. The CDR3 loop reads CASSLARLSTDTQYF. The CDR3 nucleotides are TGTGCCAGCAGCTTAGCGCGACTCTCCACAGATACGCAGTATTTT.

The chain is built from TRBV7-3 and TRBJ2-5; D might be TRBD2 (5 bases). V was pared by 5 bases and J by 2 bases, with 18 bases between. Germline CDR1 is SGHTA and CDR2 is FQGTGA. The CDR3 runs to 16 residues. The CDR3 bases are TGTGCCAGCAGCCCGCACAGTAGGACTGAGCAAGAGACCCAGTACTTC. Protein: CASSPHSRTEQETQYF.

The V and J genes are TRBV6-5 and TRBJ1-2; TRBD1 matches at 11 bases. The CDR3 contains 15 residues. Germline V gene data show CDR1 as MNHEY and CDR2 as SVGAGI. The V gene end was trimmed by 4 bases and the J gene end by 6 bases; junction bases not matched to a gene: 7. In nucleotides, the CDR3 is TGTGCCAGCAGTTCCCCTCGGACAGGGGGCGATGGCTACACCTTC. Residues: CASSSPRTGGDGYTF.

The chain carries TRBV7-2 and TRBJ2-5; 9 bases align to TRBD2. V gave up 4 bases and J gave up 5 bases; unmatched junction bases: 14. This CDR3 contains 17 residues. Germline assignment: CDR1 SGHTA and CDR2 FQGNSA. CDR3 sequence (DNA): TGTGCCAGCAGCTCATCTGTGGTAGCGGGGGCCCACGAGACCCAGTACTTC. This sequence encodes CASSSSVVAGAHETQYF.

The V call is TRBV6-1, the J call TRBJ2-4; D gene unclear. The CDR3 extends over 15 amino acids. Trimming took 3 bases from V and 0 from J, leaving 9 bases between them. Germline values: CDR1 MNHNS, CDR2 SASEGT. The CDR3 region has the DNA TGTGCCAGCAGTGACGGCGGTTTAGCCAAAAACATTCAGTACTTC. It codes for CASSDGGLAKNIQYF.

Concerning this clone: Sequence at one end of the junction differs from germline and may be a read error. This chain joins TRBV4-1 and TRBJ2-3; no definite D call. Germline V gene data show CDR1 as MGHRA and CDR2 as YSYEKL. The CDR3 consists of 15 residues. The chain's CDR3 is CASSQESEVTATQYF. CDR3 bases: TGCGCCAGCAGCCAAGAGTCGGAAGTAACAGCTACGCAGTATTTT.

The V call is TRBV15, the J call TRBJ1-6; D is possibly TRBD1 (5 bases). The CDR3 spans 14 residues. The germline V and J ends were trimmed by 9 bases and 7 bases, with 16 bases remaining between them. Germline CDR1 is LNHNV and CDR2 is YYDKDF (reference sequence). The CDR3 is CATTMGQINSPLHF. CDR3 bases: TGTGCCACTACGATGGGGCAGATAAATTCACCCCTCCACTTT.

As concerns this clone: Other DNA sequences in the sample encode the same CDR3. CDR3 coding DNA: TGTGCCAGCAGCCTACTAGCGGGGCTCACAGATACGCAGTATTTT. Protein product: CASSLLAGLTDTQYF. The chain joins TRBV7-9 to TRBJ2-3, with 10 nucleotides matching TRBD2. The junction had 4 bases not matched to a gene; V was cut back by 5 bases and J by 2 bases. Germline-derived CDR1 and CDR2 are SEHNR and FQNEAQ (reference sequence). This CDR3 is 15 amino acids long.

The chain recombines TRBV30 with TRBJ1-2; possible D gene TRBD1, 5 bases. CDR1 is GTSNPN, CDR2 SVGIG, per germline (reference sequence). The CDR3 is 13 residues long. CDR3 DNA: TGTGCTTGGGGGAGCGAACGGGGGAATGGCTACACCTTC. Protein: CAWGSERGNGYTF.

The chain joins TRBV27 to TRBJ2-5; 7 bases are a match to TRBD1. The V and J ends lost 1 base and 2 bases, in that order; junction bases with no gene match: 16. CDR1 and CDR2 from the germline V gene are MNHEY and SMNVEV (reference sequence). This CDR3 has 19 residues. This CDR3 reads CASSLLPPNLGGNQETQYF. CDR3 in DNA: TGTGCCAGCAGTTTATTGCCCCCCAATTTAGGGGGCAATCAAGAGACCCAGTACTTC.

The chain joins TRBV6-4 to TRBJ2-1; 9 bases line up with TRBD2. V trimming: 6 bases; J trimming: 6 bases; junction bases outside the gene matches: 21. CDR3 size: 19 residues. Germline assignment: CDR1 MRHNA and CDR2 SNTAGT. CDR3 loop: CASSGMAGGPGWASNEQFF. CDR3 coding DNA: TGTGCCAGCAGCGGCATGGCGGGGGGGCCGGGTTGGGCATCCAATGAGCAGTTCTTC.

As for this clone: This specimen includes other DNA sequences encoding the same CDR3. This chain uses TRBV6-5 with TRBJ1-5; D is perhaps TRBD1 (6 bases). Germline V CDR1 and CDR2: MNHEY, SVGAGI. This CDR3 is built from 13 residues. Deletions cut 6 bases from V and 2 bases from J, with 8 bases between. CDR3: CASSRGGNQPQHF. The CDR3 DNA is TGTGCCAGCAGCAGGGGTGGCAATCAGCCCCAGCATTTT.

This chain connects TRBV11-2 to TRBJ1-1, with 9 bases aligning to TRBD1. Trimming took 1 base from V and 1 from J; bases not matched to a gene: 1. This CDR3 is built from 15 residues. Germline V gene data show CDR1 as SGHAT and CDR2 as FQNNGV. CDR3 sequence (DNA): TGTGCCAGCAGCTTAGCGGGACAGGGGAACACTGAAGCTTTCTTT. This encodes CASSLAGQGNTEAFF.

CDR3 DNA: TGTGCCAGCAGCCAAGGAGGGACAATTGGGGCCAACGTCCTGACTTTC. This sequence encodes CASSQGGTIGANVLTF. This chain connects TRBV4-2 to TRBJ2-6, with a possible D match to TRBD1 (6 bases). The germline V gene has CDR1 LGHNA and CDR2 YNFKEQ. This CDR3 has 16 residues. Trimming pared 1 base from V and 3 bases from J, leaving 10 bases between.

The rearrangement links TRBV5-4 to TRBJ1-1; 8 nucleotides match TRBD1. Germline V CDR1 and CDR2: SGHNT, YYREEE (reference sequence). The CDR3 has 15 amino acids. Trimming at V came to 8 bases and at J to 5 bases, leaving 14 bases not matched to a gene. CDR3 sequence reads: CASWDRTIARTEAFF. CDR3 coding DNA: TGTGCCAGTTGGGACAGGACAATCGCACGGACTGAAGCTTTCTTT.